These 5 T cell receptor beta chains originate from one sample sequenced in a study of human versus mouse CDR3 diversity and MHC coevolution. TCRdb keeps only in-frame clones here, not all; method: immunoSEQ multiplex PCR. Among tens of thousands of clones listed, around 93% were seen once. Sequenced material: naive CD4+ T cells from blood. As for subset: CD45RO-negative CD62L-positive naive CD4 T cells. Receptor source: a person between 25 and 75 years old in good health.

J is TRBJ2-5 and V is TRBV11-2; 9 bases match TRBD2. The CDR3 covers 16 residues. Germline CDR1 and CDR2: SGHAT and FQNNGV. The J segment lost 1 base and the V segment lost 1 base, leaving 4 bases of the junction unmatched. CDR3 coding DNA: TGTGCCAGCAGCTTAGTTAGCGGGGGCCCCCAAGAGACCCAGTACTTC. It specifies CASSLVSGGPQETQYF.

This rearrangement joins TRBV7-3 to TRBJ2-2, with a tentative D call TRBD1 (6 bases). The germline CDR1 and CDR2 sequences are SGHTA and FQGTGA. Trimming stripped 5 bases from V and 3 bases from J, with 10 bases between. The CDR3 is 14 amino acids. Here the CDR3 DNA reads TGTGCCAGCAGCCGGGACACTGACACCGGGGAGCTGTTTTTT. Its protein product is CASSRDTDTGELFF.

The chain is built from TRBV19 and TRBJ2-3; TRBD1 might be the D (6 bases). There are 14 residues in the CDR3. V lost 5 bases to trimming and J lost 4 bases, with 13 bases between them. CDR1 is LNHDA, CDR2 SQIVND, per germline (reference sequence). This CDR3 reads CASSSSRGADTQYF. DNA of the CDR3: TGTGCCAGTAGTTCCAGCAGGGGTGCAGATACGCAGTATTTT.

In DNA, the CDR3 is TGTGCCAGCAGCTTAGCGGTCGGACAGGGGTTTGACGAGCAGTACTTC. It specifies CASSLAVGQGFDEQYF. J is TRBJ2-7 and V is TRBV7-9; TRBD1 aligns across 9 bases. The CDR3 length is 16 residues. Per the germline V gene, CDR1 is SEHNR and CDR2 is FQNEAQ (reference sequence). J was trimmed by 5 bases and V by 0 bases; bases with no gene match: 8.

The gene calls are TRBV6-5 and TRBJ2-7; 7 bases map to TRBD1. The CDR3 covers 14 residues. The J segment lost 3 bases and the V segment lost 6 bases, leaving 8 bases of the junction unmatched. CDR1 and CDR2 from the germline V gene are MNHEY and SVGAGI. The CDR3 here is CASRPPGQNYEQYF. The CDR3 DNA follows: TGTGCCAGCAGACCGCCGGGACAGAACTACGAGCAGTACTTC.